This TCR beta chain was retrieved from a study of breast tumors, draining lymph nodes, adjacent tissues. From the multiplex PCR reads, TCRdb called clonotypes with MiXCR, one entry per CDR3 protein. The sample carries about 63,000 distinct CDR3 sequences, 45% to 65% recorded once. Notes on this clonotype: The antigen is undetermined.

Study-wide findings and caveats: Compared with lymph nodes, tumors were less diverse; compared with nontumor tissue, more. That most tumor T cells come from lymph nodes remained unproven. Most tumor T cells seemingly derive from lymph node, then expand in tumor.

Germline assignment: CDR1 SGHDN and CDR2 FVKESK. The CDR3 runs 13 residues. Losses at the gene ends were 6 bases for V and 6 bases for J; bases not matched to a gene: 5. V is TRBV14 and J is TRBJ1-2; TRBD1 matches 9 bases. The receptor was derived from a female donor with breast cancer. Some clones in this sample may be carry-over from other donors' samples. The material sequenced was breast tumor tissue. The CDR3 spells CASREGTGHGYTF. The CDR3 region has the DNA TGTGCCAGCAGGGAGGGGACAGGGCATGGCTACACCTTC.